This T cell receptor (beta chain) was captured by sequencing in a study of T-cell memory formation after mild COVID-19. General study points: Shrinking CD4+ clones were chiefly CM and EM; CD8+ ones were chiefly EMRA.

5'RACE with constant-segment primers yielded barcoded, UMI-tagged TCR alpha and TCR beta cDNA libraries. From the 5' RACE reads, TCRdb called clonotypes with MiXCR, one entry per CDR3 protein. The repertoire includes around 65,000 distinct CDR3 sequences, about 10% of them detected once, and 0.95% to 1.3% sits in the top ten. Points on this clonotype: Its antigen is unknown.

The germline CDR1 and CDR2 sequences are MNHNY and SVGAGI (reference sequence). The CDR3 covers 16 residues. The J segment lost 0 bases and the V segment lost 6 bases, leaving 6 bases of the junction unmatched. This chain links TRBV6-6 with TRBJ1-3; TRBD1 agrees at 9 bases. The sample comprised PBMCs or a T cell subset sorted from them (not recorded which). The sequence came from a man between 18 and 29 years old who had mild COVID-19 (a few samples of this study predate the infection). Cell type and time point are not known. The CDR3 is CASSLGTGNSGNTIYF. DNA for the CDR3: TGTGCCAGCAGCCTCGGGACAGGGAACTCTGGAAACACCATATATTTT.